This record looks at one T cell receptor beta chain sequence and its context. Its antigen remains unknown. The sample comes from a study of T-cell memory formation after mild COVID-19. Findings and limits, study-wide: Cross-reactive memory apparently joined, as some responding clones appeared in pre-infection memory.

V lost 3 bases, J lost 2 bases, and 5 bases lay in between. This CDR3 is 12 amino acids long. CDR1 MNHEY and CDR2 SVGEGT come from the germline V gene. MiXCR, applied by TCRdb to the 5' RACE reads, yields one record per CDR3 protein. The sample consists of around 100,000 distinct CDR3 sequences, 11% of them appearing once. This chain connects TRBV6-2 or TRBV6-3 to TRBJ2-7, with D hard to call. Input material: PBMCs or a T cell subset sorted from them (not recorded which). This TCR derives from a man between 18 and 35 years old who had mild COVID-19 (a few samples of this study predate the infection). Cell type and time point are not known. CDR3 loop: CASSYSPYEQYV. In DNA, the CDR3 is TGTGCCAGCAGTTATTCCCCCTACGAGCAGTACGTC.